The 19 T cell receptor beta chains listed next were all sequenced from one sample in a study of blood T cell repertoires in COVID-19. Sequencing used immunoSEQ multiplex PCR; TCRdb keeps in-frame clones, though not all of them. The table includes approximately 300,000 clones, 85% detected once. Sequencing used PBMCs or T cells enriched from blood (not recorded which). The receptors come from a woman in her thirties who had been exposed to COVID-19.

This clone has just one count. The chain employs TRBV11-2 and TRBJ2-3; D might be TRBD1 (6 bases). CDR1 is SGHAT, CDR2 FQNNGV, per germline. With 5 bases removed from V and 2 bases from J, the gap between germline ends came to 14 bases. CDR3 size: 15 residues. The CDR3 spells CASSSWTALTDTQYF. DNA for the CDR3: TGTGCCAGCAGCAGTTGGACAGCTCTCACAGATACGCAGTATTTT.

The rearrangement uses TRBV3-1 (or the pseudogene TRBV3-2) and TRBJ2-3, with D perhaps matching TRBD2 (5 bases). This CDR3 region has 15 residues. V lost 0 bases, J lost 9 bases, and 16 bases lay in between. Germline V gene data show CDR1 as LGHDT and CDR2 as YNNKEL (reference sequence). Here the CDR3 reads CASSQDSGPDTTQYF. CDR3 coding DNA: TGTGCCAGCAGCCAAGACAGCGGCCCCGACACCACGCAGTATTTT.

This chain connects TRBV2 to TRBJ1-5; TRBD1 might be the D (5 bases). The V and J ends lost 4 bases and 4 bases respectively, with 11 bases between them. The germline CDR1 and CDR2 sequences are SNHLY and FYNNEI. The CDR3 is 14 amino acids. The CDR3, as DNA: TGTGCCAGCAGTGCGGGACTGAAGAATCAGCCCCAGCATTTT. Protein: CASSAGLKNQPQHF.

This clone was observed once. The chain is built from TRBV4-3 and TRBJ1-1, with TRBD1 as a possible D gene (5 bases). CDR3 length: 15 residues. Trimming took off 1 base at V and 1 base at J, with 10 bases between the two ends. Germline assignment: CDR1 LGHNA and CDR2 YSLEER. The CDR3 loop reads CASSQGQGSNTEAFF. CDR3 coding DNA: TGCGCCAGCAGCCAAGGGCAGGGATCGAACACTGAAGCTTTCTTT.

This clone was detected once. This sequence joins TRBV4-3 and TRBJ1-4; D remains ambiguous. V lost 0 bases to trimming and J lost 5 bases, with 10 bases between them. There are 15 residues in the CDR3. CDR1 and CDR2 from the germline V gene are LGHNA and YSLEER. In DNA, the CDR3 is TGCGCCAGCAGCCAAGATAGCCTACTAAATGAAAAACTGTTTTTT. Its protein product is CASSQDSLLNEKLFF.

The chain links TRBV19 to TRBJ1-5, with 7 positions matching TRBD1. Germline V lookup: CDR1 LNHDA, CDR2 SQIVND (reference sequence). With V trimmed by 4 bases and J by 6 bases, 9 bases remained unmatched. This CDR3 has 15 amino acids. CDR3 nucleotide sequence: TGTGCCAGTAGTAACGGACAGGCCTCGGGTCAGCCCCAGCATTTT. Translated: CASSNGQASGQPQHF.

This sequence joins TRBV9 and TRBJ2-7, with a possible D match to TRBD1 (5 bases). V was pared by 3 bases and J by 0 bases, with 13 bases between. The germline V gene encodes CDR1 SGDLS and CDR2 YYNGEE. The CDR3 runs to 15 residues. CDR3: CASSGGPAGSYEQYF. DNA for the CDR3: TGTGCCAGCAGCGGGGGCCCTGCCGGCTCCTACGAGCAGTACTTC.

There are many counts of this clone. This chain joins TRBV14 and TRBJ2-3; 7 bases are a match to TRBD1. Germline CDR1 is SGHDN and CDR2 is FVKESK. V lost 5 bases and J lost 10; bases outside the gene matches: 6. This CDR3 comprises 12 residues. CDR3: CASSARQGAQYF. CDR3 nucleotides: TGTGCCAGCAGCGCCCGACAGGGTGCGCAGTATTTT.

This clone was detected ten times or more. The rearrangement joins TRBV10-3 to TRBJ2-1; D is perhaps TRBD1 (6 bases). Trimming pared 6 bases from V and 5 bases from J, leaving 14 bases between. Germline loops: CDR1 ENHRY, CDR2 SYGVKD. This CDR3 contains 14 residues. CDR3 in amino acids: CAISAGASNNEQFF. The CDR3 DNA follows: TGTGCCATCAGCGCAGGGGCCTCAAACAATGAGCAGTTCTTC.

This chain connects TRBV28 to TRBJ1-4, with 7 bases fitting TRBD1. CDR1 is MDHEN, CDR2 SYDVKM, per germline. CDR3 length: 15 residues. V was clipped by 5 bases and J by 7 bases; unmatched bases: 10. Written as DNA, the CDR3 is TGTGCCAGCAGTCTCAAACAGGGGACGTTTGAAAAACTGTTTTTT. It codes for CASSLKQGTFEKLFF.

This clone has a single count. The chain uses TRBV15 and TRBJ1-4; D possibly corresponds to TRBD1 (6 bases). From germline, CDR1 is LNHNV and CDR2 YYDKDF (reference sequence). The germline V and J ends were trimmed by 1 base and 8 bases, with 17 bases remaining between them. This CDR3 has 16 amino acids. CDR3 in amino acids: CATSRGKVDRGEKLFF. The CDR3 DNA reads TGTGCCACCAGCAGAGGGAAGGTGGACAGAGGAGAAAAACTGTTTTTT.

This clone was detected once. The V gene is TRBV7-9, the J gene TRBJ1-5; weak D call: TRBD1 (6 bases). This CDR3 contains 15 residues. The germline CDR1 and CDR2 sequences are SEHNR and FQNEAQ (reference sequence). V dropped 4 bases and J dropped 0 bases, with 10 bases sitting between them. CDR3 protein: CASSSEQGSNQPQHF. In nucleotides, the CDR3 is TGTGCCAGCAGCTCGGAACAGGGTAGCAATCAGCCCCAGCATTTT. Combining the CDR3 with reference TRBV7-9 and TRBJ1-5 gives the whole variable domain DTGVSQNPRHKITKRGQNVTFRCDPISEHNRLYWYRQTLGQGPEFLTYFQNEAQLEKSRLLSDRFSAERPKGSFSTLEIQRTEQGDSAMYLCASSSEQGSNQPQHFGDGTRLSIL.

The V gene is TRBV27, the J gene TRBJ2-2; TRBD1 might be the D (7 bases). Trimming took 1 base from V and 7 from J, leaving 10 bases between them. CDR1 and CDR2 from the germline V gene are MNHEY and SMNVEV (reference sequence). The CDR3 has 14 amino acids. Here the CDR3 reads CASSLFQGGGELFF. In DNA, the CDR3 is TGTGCCAGCAGTTTATTCCAGGGGGGCGGGGAGCTGTTTTTT.

The V and J genes are TRBV10-3 and TRBJ1-6, with D possibly matching TRBD1 (6 bases). The germline CDR1 and CDR2 sequences are ENHRY and SYGVKD. V was pared by 11 bases and J by 5 bases, with 16 bases between. The CDR3 runs 14 residues. The CDR3 loop reads CAAKAGQNNSPLHF. CDR3 nucleotide sequence: TGTGCCGCAAAAGCGGGACAAAATAATTCACCCCTCCACTTT.

The V gene is TRBV6-5, the J gene TRBJ1-2; 7 bases agree with TRBD1. CDR3 size: 14 residues. CDR1 and CDR2 from the germline V gene are MNHEY and SVGAGI. The ends lost 2 bases at V and 7 bases at J; junction bases unmatched: 7. The CDR3 DNA reads as TGTGCCAGCAGTTACCAGGACAGGAGAGGTGGCTACACCTTC. Protein product: CASSYQDRRGGYTF.

The chain has TRBV9 and TRBJ1-1; D not resolved. Germline V gene lookup returns CDR1 SGDLS and CDR2 YYNGEE. Deletions cut 1 base from V and 7 bases from J, with 11 bases between. The CDR3 is 13 amino acids. Written as DNA, the CDR3 is TGTGCCAGCAGCGTACAAGGCGCGGGTGAAGCTTTCTTT. Protein product: CASSVQGAGEAFF.

This rearrangement joins TRBV3-1 (or the pseudogene TRBV3-2) to TRBJ2-7, with 9 positions matching TRBD1. The trim removed 4 bases at V and 6 bases at J, leaving 10 bases unmatched. Germline V lookup: CDR1 LGHDT, CDR2 YNNKEL (reference sequence). This CDR3 has 15 residues. The CDR3 reads CASSLLGQGQSEQYF. CDR3 sequence (DNA): TGTGCCAGCAGCCTCCTGGGACAGGGTCAGTCCGAGCAGTACTTC.

The chain couples TRBV19 to TRBJ2-2; D might be TRBD1 (5 bases). The CDR3 is made up of 13 amino acids. Germline V gene lookup returns CDR1 LNHDA and CDR2 SQIVND (reference sequence). V lost 7 bases and J 3 bases, leaving 9 bases between the germline ends. The chain's CDR3 is CASKETDTGELFF. CDR3 bases: TGTGCCAGTAAAGAGACAGACACCGGGGAGCTGTTTTTT.

This clone has a handful of counts. The chain is built from TRBV6-2 or TRBV6-3 and TRBJ1-5, with 10 nucleotides matching TRBD1. The CDR3 is 16 amino acids. CDR1 is MNHEY and CDR2 is SVGEGT in the germline V gene. V trimming: 6 bases; J trimming: 2 bases; junction bases outside the gene matches: 7. In DNA, the CDR3 is TGTGCCAGCAGCGCGGGACAGGGGATCGGCAATCAGCCCCAGCATTTT. The encoded protein is CASSAGQGIGNQPQHF.